This record concerns one TCR beta chain sequence. The CDR3 runs to 13 residues. V lost 6 bases and J lost 1, with 12 bases in between. Germline V CDR1 and CDR2: DFQATT, SNEGSKA (reference sequence). The data originate from a study of T cells in Graves' hyperthyroidism and ophthalmopathy. Using RNA transcripts as the source, TCR beta CDR3 regions were amplified. Using the HTBI primer set, a first-round RT-PCR was run on the TCR CDR3. In TCRdb, the multiplex PCR reads were re-called with MiXCR into one record per CDR3 protein. The sample shows under 400,000 distinct CDR3 sequences, 20% to 25% of them seen only once. Graves' hyperthyroidism qualified as stable when ophthalmopathy did not progress within 18 months.

Sequenced input: blood. The TCR was taken from a man in his fifties or sixties with Graves' hyperthyroidism. This sequence joins TRBV20-1 and TRBJ1-2; D not resolved. CDR3 nucleotide sequence: TGCAGTGCCCGGAGGCCTGATAACTATGGCTACACCTTC. It encodes CSARRPDNYGYTF.